The T cell receptor beta chain described here comes from a study of blood T cell repertoires in COVID-19. Study at large: Acute and convalescent COVID-19 samples came from the United States, Italy and Spain. Sources were T cells, B-cell-depleted T cells, or PBMCs; the material itself was cDNA or gDNA.

The CDR3 is 13 amino acids. Between the trimmed V and J ends, which lost 1 base and 6 bases, there was a span of 10 bases. The germline CDR1 and CDR2 sequences are SGHTA and FQGNSA. As processed by the authors: Researchers report that nucleated cell counts were estimated from reference gene primer amplification. Using immunoSEQ multiplex PCR, the repertoire was profiled, and TCRdb retains in-frame clones only, with some absent. D and trimming come from the DNA, and the V and J calls and clone size come from that table. The table records about 160,000 clones, more than 75% of them present only once. Sequences were obtained from peripheral blood. The chain uses TRBV7-2 and TRBJ2-7, with D possibly being TRBD1 (7 bases). This TCR was sampled from a man between 65 and 79 years old with acute or convalescent COVID-19. The CDR3 bases are TGTGCCAGCAGCTTAGACAGGGGAGGCGAGCAGTACTTC. Translation: CASSLDRGGEQYF.